The rows below give T cell receptor beta chains drawn from one sample of a study of radiation and T cells in renal cell carcinoma. Generated by immunoSEQ multiplex PCR, the TCRdb table keeps only in-frame clones and is missing some. The top ten clones hold 25% to 30% of a sample with about 15,000 clones, less than 65% of them seen once. The input for sequencing was tumor tissue, taken from a patient whose treatment included radiotherapy and nephrectomy. Every receptor here comes from a woman between 65 and 79 years old with renal cell carcinoma. The CDR3 runs from the conserved cysteine through the conserved F or W. D genes are given only for firm matches. Not all rows give a size; the values are once, few, many and, for expanded clones, a class.

>TRBJ1-1|few|TRBV18|TRBD1
CASSSGQGKGAFF
>TRBJ1-1|-|TRBV7-6|TRBD1
CASSPRRDRAAEAFF
>TRBJ2-7|-|TRBV10-1|-
CASSESCWGYEQYF
>TRBJ1-2|-|TRBV7-2|-
CASSLAEGGYTF
>TRBJ2-2|-|TRBV7-2|-
CASSLALAEAGELFF
>TRBJ2-2|-|TRBV4-3|-
CASSPMGAISGELFF
>TRBJ1-5|-|TRBV6-1|-
CASSLGTPRDQPQHF
>TRBJ2-5|-|TRBV10-3|-
CAISETGETQYF
>TRBJ2-1|-|TRBV7-9|TRBD1
CASSDRDRALF
>TRBJ1-1|-|TRBV6-6|-
CASSYGGTTEAFF
>TRBJ2-7|-|TRBV5-4|TRBD2
CASSPGTSGTYEQYF
>TRBJ2-6|-|TRBV2|-
CASSLGSAGANVLTF
>TRBJ1-2|-|TRBV6-6|-
CASSGGHTETF
>TRBJ1-4|-|TRBV2|TRBD1
CASSSGTGVEKLFF
>TRBJ2-5|-|TRBV30|-
CAWSARGKRRGRDQYF
>TRBJ2-3|-|TRBV7-2|TRBD1
CASSLALRRGRPDTQYF
>TRBJ2-1|-|TRBV2|-
CASSGPGGTDEQFF
>TRBJ2-2|-|TRBV6-1|-
CASSLGGGESGELFF
>TRBJ2-7|-|TRBV29-1|-
CSVGRVSYEQYF
>TRBJ1-2|few|TRBV25-1|-
CASSRFSYGYTF
>TRBJ1-3|-|TRBV5-4|TRBD1
CASSRDRGRNIDTIYF
>TRBJ1-4|few|TRBV5-6|-
CASSLASGANEKLFF
>TRBJ2-3|-|TRBV6-5|-
CASSPRLSGADTQYF
>TRBJ2-3|few|TRBV7-6|TRBD2
CASSPRLAGGVDTDTQYF
>TRBJ2-1|-|TRBV9|-
CASSVTAALYNEQFF